Below are 4 T cell receptor beta chains sequenced from a single sample in a study of blood T cell repertoires in COVID-19. TCRdb's table, derived via immunoSEQ multiplex PCR, lists solely in-frame clones and lacks some. The sample has 87,000 or so clones; approximately 88% are singletons. Sample: peripheral blood. These receptors were collected from a man older than 75 with acute or convalescent COVID-19.

CDR3 protein: CASSFTGTGSTDTQYF. The CDR3, as DNA: TGTGCCAGTAGTTTCACCGGGACAGGGAGCACAGATACGCAGTATTTT. The chain combines TRBV19 with TRBJ2-3; 9 bases are a match to TRBD1. J gave up 0 bases and V 5 bases, and 6 bases lay outside the gene matches. Per germline, CDR1 LNHDA and CDR2 SQIVND (reference sequence). The CDR3 is made up of 16 amino acids.

The chain links TRBV29-1 to TRBJ1-1; 7 nucleotides match TRBD1. Germline V gene lookup returns CDR1 SQVTM and CDR2 ANQGSEA. The CDR3 loop spans 15 amino acids. V shed 4 bases, J shed 3 bases, and the junction held 11 bases outside the gene matches. CDR3 residues: CSVVSQGRPDTEAFF. For the CDR3, the DNA is TGCAGCGTTGTATCACAGGGGCGACCGGACACTGAAGCTTTCTTT.

V is TRBV29-1 and J is TRBJ2-3; possible D gene TRBD1, 5 bases. The germline V gene encodes CDR1 SQVTM and CDR2 ANQGSEA. The CDR3 consists of 16 residues. V was cut by 4 bases and J by 2 bases, with 19 bases left in between. CDR3 in DNA: TGCAGCGTTGGCGGAGCAGGGAACCAGGCCACAGATACGCAGTATTTT. As protein: CSVGGAGNQATDTQYF.

The V and J genes are TRBV18 and TRBJ2-1, with a weak D call TRBD1 (6 bases). The V end was cut by 0 bases, the J end by 1 base, with 13 bases between. The CDR3 is made up of 17 amino acids. Germline V lookup: CDR1 KGHSH, CDR2 LQKENI. CDR3 sequence reads: CASSPPGGSGSYNEQFF. The DNA of the CDR3 is TGTGCCAGCTCACCACCAGGGGGTTCGGGATCCTACAATGAGCAGTTCTTC.